This T cell receptor beta chain was captured by sequencing in a study of blood T cell repertoires in COVID-19. In the study overall: Sites in the United States, Italy and Spain provided acute and convalescent COVID-19 samples.

Original methodology: Amplification from reference gene primers served as the basis for estimated nucleated cell counts. TCRdb keeps only in-frame clones here, not all; method: immunoSEQ multiplex PCR. V, J and clone size reflect that table, while D and trimming were determined from the DNA. The sample records over 200,000 clones, around 86% being singletons. Participant-given clinical history determined each cohort assignment. Cohort 3 recovery required two negative PCRs, clearance, or symptom resolution. The material sequenced was PBMCs or T cells enriched from blood (not recorded which). The receptor was isolated from a man younger than 30 who had recovered from COVID-19.

The CDR3: CASRRVPWPEGGEQFF. The CDR3 DNA reads TGCGCCAGCAGGAGGGTCCCGTGGCCCGAGGGTGGTGAGCAGTTCTTC. The chain links TRBV5-1 to TRBJ2-1; perhaps TRBD2 as D (5 bases). Germline-derived CDR1 and CDR2 are SGHRS and YFSETQ. CDR3 length: 16 residues. The germline V and J ends were trimmed by 5 bases and 9 bases, with 24 bases remaining between them.